The rows below give T cell receptor beta chains drawn from one sample of a study of T cell responses to AZD1222 COVID-19 vaccine. Method: immunoSEQ multiplex PCR; TCRdb's copy keeps in-frame clones and lacks some. The data show 180,000 or so clones, around nine tenths seen once. The sample here was peripheral blood, taken 28 days after the second AZD1222 dose. The receptors were sampled from an adult who received the AZD1222 COVID-19 vaccine. Each CDR3 is given with its conserved first and last residue. Each record gives: clone size, J gene, V gene, D gene, CDR3 DNA, CDR3 protein. D genes are given only for firm matches. Clone size is shown for a subset of rows, as once, few, many or a class of expanded clone.

>-|TRBJ2-3|TRBV24-1|TRBD1
TGTGCCACCAGTGAAACCGGGACAGCGGACACAGATACGCAGTATTTT
CATSETGTADTDTQYF
>-|TRBJ2-1|TRBV6-5|TRBD2
TGTGCCAGCGCCGGGCTAGCGGGGTCCTCCGGGCAGTTCTTC
CASAGLAGSSGQFF
>-|TRBJ1-1|TRBV2|-
TGTGCCAGCAGTGAAGGGGGAAGCACTGAAGCTTTCTTT
CASSEGGSTEAFF
>once|TRBJ2-2|TRBV4-3|TRBD2
TGCGCCAGCAGCCAAGATAGCCCTAGCGGGTACACCGGGGAGCTGTTTTTT
CASSQDSPSGYTGELFF
>once|TRBJ1-4|TRBV14|-
TGTGCCAGCAGCCGAGACCGATTGATCGAGGGTGAAAAACTGTTTTTT
CASSRDRLIEGEKLFF
>-|TRBJ2-1|TRBV4-3|-
TGCGCCAGCAGCCAAGAAGTTTCCACTCCCTACAATGAGCAGTTCTTC
CASSQEVSTPYNEQFF
>-|TRBJ1-2|TRBV7-9|-
TGTGCCAGCAGCTTACCCGTCGGCCAGCACGGTACCTATGGCTACACCTTC
CASSLPVGQHGTYGYTF
>-|TRBJ2-3|TRBV7-3|TRBD2
TGTGCCAGCAGCTCCCAGGGGACTAGCGGGAGCAGTGATACGCAGTATTTT
CASSSQGTSGSSDTQYF
>-|TRBJ2-1|TRBV7-9|-
TGTGCCAGCAGCTCGGACAACAATGAGCAGTTCTTC
CASSSDNNEQFF
>-|TRBJ1-1|TRBV19|-
TGTGCCAGTAGCATTACCGACCGGGACCGCTGGGGGACTGAAGCTTTCTTT
CASSITDRDRWGTEAFF
>-|TRBJ2-2|TRBV7-6|-
TGTGCCAGCAGCTTAAATGGGGGGTCGTACGGGGAGCTGTTTTTT
CASSLNGGSYGELFF
>-|TRBJ1-3|TRBV18|TRBD1
TGTGCCAGCTCACCTAGACAGGGGGCCTCTGGAAACACCATATATTTT
CASSPRQGASGNTIYF
>-|TRBJ2-1|TRBV11-1|-
TGTGCCAGCAGCTTGGCAGGGATCGCCTACAATGAGCAGTTCTTC
CASSLAGIAYNEQFF
>-|TRBJ1-1|TRBV6-5|-
TGTGCCAGCAGCCGCGGACCTGAAGCTTTCTTT
CASSRGPEAFF
>-|TRBJ1-4|TRBV15|TRBD1
TGTGCCACCAGCAGAGAAGGGACAGCTAGTAGGATGTTTTTT
CATSREGTASRMFF
>-|TRBJ1-6|TRBV28|-
TGTGCCAGCAGGTTTTCCCCCTCTGGCCAGGGGTATAATTCACCCCTCCACTTT
CASRFSPSGQGYNSPLHF
>-|TRBJ2-7|TRBV7-9|TRBD2
TGTGCCAGCAGCTTTGGACTAGCGGGAGGTGGGTACGAGCAGTACTTC
CASSFGLAGGGYEQYF
>-|TRBJ2-3|TRBV6-2/TRBV6-3|-
TGTGCCAGCAGTTACAGGGGGGGCTCGGCAGATACGCAGTATTTT
CASSYRGGSADTQYF
>-|TRBJ2-3|TRBV27|TRBD2
TGTGCCAGTCGGTGGGAGGGCCGCAGAGATACGCAGTATTTT
CASRWEGRRDTQYF
>-|TRBJ1-5|TRBV4-2|-
TGTGCCAGCAGCCAAGATCGCGGGGGTAGCAATCAGCCCCAGCATTTT
CASSQDRGGSNQPQHF
>once|TRBJ2-2|TRBV11-2|-
TGTGCCAGCAGCTTTAGGGTGCGAGCTACGAACACCGGGGAGCTGTTTTTT
CASSFRVRATNTGELFF
>-|TRBJ1-1|TRBV28|TRBD1
TGTGCCAGTAAGACAGGGAACGAAGCTTTCTTT
CASKTGNEAFF
>-|TRBJ2-2|TRBV7-9|-
TGTGCCAGCAGCCTGACAGGCTACGGGGGCACCGGGGAGCTGTTTTTT
CASSLTGYGGTGELFF
>-|TRBJ2-7|TRBV7-9|TRBD1
TGTGCCAGCAGCTTTGACAGGGGAGAGGCCTACGAGCAGTACTTC
CASSFDRGEAYEQYF
>few|TRBJ2-7|TRBV28|-
TGTGCCAGCAGTACGACAGCAAGCTCCTACGAGCAGTACTTC
CASSTTASSYEQYF
>-|TRBJ1-2|TRBV6-2/TRBV6-3|-
TGTGCCAGCAGTTCTGACTATGGCTACACCTTC
CASSSDYGYTF
>-|TRBJ1-1|TRBV5-1|-
TGCGCCAGCAGCTTCCAGGGGACTGAAGCTTTCTTT
CASSFQGTEAFF
>-|TRBJ1-2|TRBV15|-
TGTGCCACCAGCGCCGGGACCTCCTGGGGCTATGGCTACACCTTC
CATSAGTSWGYGYTF
>-|TRBJ2-4|TRBV19|-
TGTGCCAGTAGTAACCCCAGCGGAGCCAAAAACATTCAGTACTTC
CASSNPSGAKNIQYF
>-|TRBJ2-3|TRBV11-3|-
TGTGCCAGCAGCTACGGGGGCACAGATACGCAGTATTTT
CASSYGGTDTQYF
>-|TRBJ2-2|TRBV6-5|TRBD2
TGTGCCAGCCTGGGACTAGCGCAGAACACCGGGGAGCTGTTTTTT
CASLGLAQNTGELFF
>few|TRBJ2-7|TRBV4-3|-
TGCGCCAGCAGCCAAGCCCTAGAAGGCTCCTACGAGCAGTACTTC
CASSQALEGSYEQYF
>-|TRBJ1-5|TRBV5-8|-
TGTGCCAGCAGCTTGGGCACTTATAGCAATCAGCCCCAGCATTTT
CASSLGTYSNQPQHF
>-|TRBJ2-1|TRBV19|TRBD2
TGTGCCAGTAGGGGACTAGATTACAATGAGCAGTTCTTC
CASRGLDYNEQFF
>-|TRBJ2-1|TRBV7-3|-
TGTGCCAGCAGCTTAAATGGGGGGCTATCCTACAATGAGCAGTTCTTC
CASSLNGGLSYNEQFF
>few|TRBJ2-7|TRBV5-6|TRBD1
TGTGCCAGCAGCTTCAGGACAGGGGGCGCCTCCGAGCAGTACTTC
CASSFRTGGASEQYF
>-|TRBJ2-1|TRBV9|TRBD1
TGTGCCAGCAGCGCCGGGACAGGCACATACAATGAGCAGTTCTTC
CASSAGTGTYNEQFF
>-|TRBJ1-6|TRBV4-3|-
TGCGCCAGCAGCCAATTTTCCAGGGGAAATTCACCCCTCCACTTT
CASSQFSRGNSPLHF
>-|TRBJ2-1|TRBV10-1|TRBD2
TGCGCCAGCAAGGGGACTAGCGGGAGGCCCCGTTTGGGCTCCTACAATGAGCAGTTCTTC
CASKGTSGRPRLGSYNEQFF